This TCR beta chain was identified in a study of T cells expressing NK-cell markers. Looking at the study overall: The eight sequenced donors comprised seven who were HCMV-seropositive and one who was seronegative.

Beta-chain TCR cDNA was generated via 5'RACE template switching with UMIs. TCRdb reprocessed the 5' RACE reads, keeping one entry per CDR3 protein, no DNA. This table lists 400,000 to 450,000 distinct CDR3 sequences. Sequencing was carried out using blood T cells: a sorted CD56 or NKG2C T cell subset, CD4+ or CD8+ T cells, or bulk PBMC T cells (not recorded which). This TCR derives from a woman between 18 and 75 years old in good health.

CDR3 protein: CASSPGTGLLNTEAFF. This rearrangement joins TRBV7-8 to TRBJ1-1; TCRdb returns TRBD1, unconfirmable since there is no DNA. The length of the CDR3 is 16 residues. Germline-derived CDR1 and CDR2 are SGHVS and FQNEAQ.